Listed below are T cell receptor beta chains from one sample, sequenced in a study of blood T cell repertoires in COVID-19. Sequencing was performed with immunoSEQ multiplex PCR; in TCRdb, only in-frame clones are kept and a portion is missing. The data contain about 270,000 clones, approximately 84% of them singletons. The sample comprised peripheral blood. These receptors were taken from a human donor with COVID-19, enrolled during active disease. The donor label of this sample is uncertain. Each CDR3 is given without its conserved first and last residue. The order of the fields is V gene, J gene, CDR3 protein.

v_gene: TRBV5-1
j_gene: TRBJ1-3
CDR3aa: ASSLRPGMSSGNTIY

v_gene: TRBV18
j_gene: TRBJ2-1
CDR3aa: ASSPLDRGLLNEQF

v_gene: TRBV27
j_gene: TRBJ2-3
CDR3aa: ASISQTGRTDTQY

v_gene: TRBV6-5
j_gene: TRBJ2-1
CDR3aa: ASTEGEQF

v_gene: TRBV10-3
j_gene: TRBJ1-2
CDR3aa: AISGAGVGYGYT

v_gene: TRBV7-2
j_gene: TRBJ2-5
CDR3aa: ASSLAGTSGRGETQY

v_gene: TRBV11-2
j_gene: TRBJ2-7
CDR3aa: ASSLYSGNSYEQY

v_gene: TRBV20-1
j_gene: TRBJ1-2
CDR3aa: SARRVNGYT

v_gene: TRBV12-3/TRBV12-4
j_gene: TRBJ1-2
CDR3aa: ATTLGRWGYT

v_gene: TRBV28
j_gene: TRBJ1-1
CDR3aa: ASRGQGMNTEAF

v_gene: TRBV5-1
j_gene: TRBJ2-7
CDR3aa: ASSPGTGSYEQY

v_gene: TRBV7-2
j_gene: TRBJ2-3
CDR3aa: ASSSRATGHTDTQY

v_gene: TRBV19
j_gene: TRBJ1-5
CDR3aa: ASRTGAGFQPQH

v_gene: TRBV11-3
j_gene: TRBJ2-1
CDR3aa: ASSLGQGYNEQF

v_gene: TRBV30
j_gene: TRBJ1-6
CDR3aa: AWSFNRRPPLH

v_gene: TRBV9
j_gene: TRBJ2-3
CDR3aa: ASSVGTIGDTQY

v_gene: TRBV7-2
j_gene: TRBJ2-1
CDR3aa: ASRREQGSEQF

v_gene: TRBV6-6
j_gene: TRBJ2-1
CDR3aa: ASSYSTEQGF

v_gene: TRBV19
j_gene: TRBJ1-1
CDR3aa: ASSTDRVGTEAF

v_gene: TRBV11-3
j_gene: TRBJ2-1
CDR3aa: ASSWGMGQGGENEQF

v_gene: TRBV19
j_gene: TRBJ2-1
CDR3aa: ASREGLAGYNEQF

v_gene: TRBV2
j_gene: TRBJ2-7
CDR3aa: ASRFGTASYEQY

v_gene: TRBV5-6
j_gene: TRBJ2-7
CDR3aa: ASSSTIRGTGGFEQY

v_gene: TRBV28
j_gene: TRBJ2-7
CDR3aa: ASSVDRAYEQY

v_gene: TRBV28
j_gene: TRBJ1-1
CDR3aa: ASRRHTGGTGVTEAF

v_gene: TRBV6-6
j_gene: TRBJ2-3
CDR3aa: ASSPVRAGGVASTDTQY

v_gene: TRBV7-6
j_gene: TRBJ2-7
CDR3aa: ASSPGGRPGGYEQY

v_gene: TRBV27
j_gene: TRBJ2-7
CDR3aa: ASSLFLEGQYYEQY

v_gene: TRBV2
j_gene: TRBJ2-1
CDR3aa: ASKTGQGNYNEQF

v_gene: TRBV5-1
j_gene: TRBJ2-3
CDR3aa: ASSSGQGTTDTQY

v_gene: TRBV19
j_gene: TRBJ2-5
CDR3aa: ASSIGLAQETQY

v_gene: TRBV11-1
j_gene: TRBJ2-3
CDR3aa: ASSFGRGSLTDTQY

v_gene: TRBV28
j_gene: TRBJ1-2
CDR3aa: ASSLFDRANGYT

v_gene: TRBV11-3
j_gene: TRBJ2-2
CDR3aa: ASSPSGQGYTGELF

v_gene: TRBV5-1
j_gene: TRBJ2-3
CDR3aa: ASSSDRGRTDTQY

v_gene: TRBV6-5
j_gene: TRBJ2-7
CDR3aa: ASMRGNEQY

v_gene: TRBV27
j_gene: TRBJ2-1
CDR3aa: ASRGLAGVPSYNEQF

v_gene: TRBV28
j_gene: TRBJ1-6
CDR3aa: ASIPQGSSYNSPLH

v_gene: TRBV9
j_gene: TRBJ1-1
CDR3aa: ASSGQDHTEAF

v_gene: TRBV7-2
j_gene: TRBJ2-7
CDR3aa: ASSLASSGGIEQY

v_gene: TRBV5-4
j_gene: TRBJ2-1
CDR3aa: ASSLSLAGGFDEQF

v_gene: TRBV18
j_gene: TRBJ2-1
CDR3aa: ASSPGTSGVYNEQF

v_gene: TRBV24-1
j_gene: TRBJ2-7
CDR3aa: ATSEGTSGTYEQY

v_gene: TRBV10-1
j_gene: TRBJ2-1
CDR3aa: ASSLAGAYNEQF

v_gene: TRBV19
j_gene: TRBJ1-2
CDR3aa: ASGHYGYT

v_gene: TRBV12-3/TRBV12-4
j_gene: TRBJ2-1
CDR3aa: ASSRRAEFEQF

v_gene: TRBV7-9
j_gene: TRBJ1-6
CDR3aa: ASRTEGRSNSPLH

v_gene: TRBV30
j_gene: TRBJ2-5
CDR3aa: AWSGRGEETQY

v_gene: TRBV28
j_gene: TRBJ1-6
CDR3aa: ASSLTGISPLH

v_gene: TRBV15
j_gene: TRBJ2-7
CDR3aa: ATSRVTSGSYEQY

v_gene: TRBV6-1
j_gene: TRBJ2-1
CDR3aa: ASSEDGSSYNEQF

v_gene: TRBV28
j_gene: TRBJ1-4
CDR3aa: ASRLNGRGVNEKLF

v_gene: TRBV28
j_gene: TRBJ1-2
CDR3aa: ASSFGHRTGNGYT

v_gene: TRBV28
j_gene: TRBJ2-1
CDR3aa: ASSFNVVPLYNEQF

v_gene: TRBV24-1
j_gene: TRBJ2-5
CDR3aa: ATSSPAGTGGQETQY

v_gene: TRBV7-8
j_gene: TRBJ2-7
CDR3aa: ASSLGNSYEQY

v_gene: TRBV7-2
j_gene: TRBJ1-4
CDR3aa: ASSLRQGGGEKLF

v_gene: TRBV28
j_gene: TRBJ2-7
CDR3aa: ATSFGRQSSYEQY

v_gene: TRBV25-1
j_gene: TRBJ2-1
CDR3aa: ASSRRDSYNEQF

v_gene: TRBV4-1
j_gene: TRBJ1-2
CDR3aa: ASSLRQGRDYGYT